Listed below are T cell receptor beta chains from one sample, sequenced in a study of T cell repertoires in cytomegalovirus infection. Their antigens are not known. Via MiXCR, TCRdb re-called the reads, giving one row per CDR3 protein. The repertoire includes a few hundred thousand distinct CDR3 sequences, around two fifths of them detected once, and 48% sits in the top ten. This specimen was cultured PBMCs, taken from culture after CMV antigen stimulation. The receptors come from a human donor in good health (CMV status not recorded). Some clones in this sample may be carry-over from other donors' samples. The CDR3 runs from the conserved cysteine through the conserved F or W. Fields, in order: D gene, clone size, V gene, J gene, CDR3 protein, CDR3 DNA. D genes are given only for firm matches. Clone size is shown for a subset of rows, as once, few, many or a class of expanded clone.

-	-	TRBV7-8	TRBJ2-1	CASSGGIFSSYNEQFF	TGTGCCAGCAGCGGGGGCATTTTCAGCTCCTACAATGAGCAGTTCTTC
-	-	TRBV7-2	TRBJ2-7	CASSLGTLGYEQYF	TGTGCCAGCAGCTTAGGTACCTTGGGCTACGAGCAGTACTTC
-	-	TRBV12-3/TRBV12-4	TRBJ1-1	CASSVGGDRNTEAFF	TGTGCCAGCAGTGTAGGTGGGGATCGAAACACTGAAGCTTTCTTT
TRBD1	-	TRBV20-1	TRBJ2-6	CSFRDRASSGANVLTF	TGCAGTTTCCGGGACAGGGCATCCTCTGGGGCCAACGTCCTGACTTTC
TRBD2	few	TRBV6-6	TRBJ2-3	CASRRTGGLDTDTQYF	TGTGCCAGCAGACGAACCGGAGGACTAGACACAGATACGCAGTATTTT
-	-	TRBV7-2	TRBJ2-5	CASRSQGGETQYF	TGTGCCAGCAGATCCCAGGGTGGAGAGACCCAGTACTTC
TRBD1	-	TRBV5-4	TRBJ1-1	CASSVDRFTEAFF	TGTGCCAGCAGCGTGGACAGGTTCACTGAAGCTTTCTTT
-	-	TRBV6-1	TRBJ2-5	CASSEAGTRKETQYF	TGTGCCAGCAGTGAAGCGGGGACACGAAAAGAGACCCAGTACTTC
-	few	TRBV7-6	TRBJ2-1	CASSDLGRLQFF	TGTGCCAGCAGCGATCTGGGCCGACTTCAGTTCTTC
-	-	TRBV20-1	TRBJ1-2	CSAPRQVNYGYTF	TGCAGTGCGCCCAGACAGGTCAACTATGGCTACACCTTC
-	-	TRBV19	TRBJ2-1	CASKNRNNEQFF	TGTGCCAGTAAGAATAGAAACAATGAGCAGTTCTTC
-	-	TRBV20-1	TRBJ1-2	CSASEGNYGYTF	TGCAGTGCTAGTGAGGGAAACTATGGCTACACCTTC
TRBD1	-	TRBV10-3	TRBJ1-1	CAISDPGQGGVNTEAFF	TGTGCCATCAGTGACCCGGGACAGGGAGGGGTGAACACTGAAGCTTTCTTT